This T cell receptor (beta chain) stems from a study of Ad26.COV2.S vaccination and SARS-CoV-2 variants. Study summary: Each vaccinee took Ad26.COV2.S intramuscularly, once or twice 56 days apart. General observations from the study: Researchers cautioned that TCR breadth and depth analyses may have underestimated total T cell responses. Whether participants received vaccine or placebo, their non-spike TCR breadth was similar.

Described treatment: around 19 received Ad26.COV2.S at low or high dose, single or two shots; 5 received placebo; per-sample allocation not given. Sample collection was performed on day 63 after the first vaccine or placebo injection. On this clone: Its antigen remains unidentified.

With 7 bases clipped from V and 7 bases from J, the junction kept 4 bases outside the gene matches. In germline, CDR1 is SGDLS, CDR2 YYNGEE. This CDR3 contains 12 residues. Using immunoSEQ multiplex PCR, the repertoire was profiled, and TCRdb retains in-frame clones only, with some absent. The table shows approximately 360,000 clones, with roughly 80% occurring only once. This sample comprised peripheral blood, obtained in a trial of Ad26.COV2.S vaccine versus placebo. The TCR sequence derives from a person aged 18-65 years who received the Ad26.COV2.S COVID-19 vaccine or a placebo. The chain carries TRBV9 and TRBJ2-3; 9 bases align to TRBD2. CDR3 DNA: TGTGCCAGCGCGGGGGGGTCACATACGCAGTATTTT. Protein product: CASAGGSHTQYF.